The clone carrying this T cell receptor (beta chain) occurred many times. This sample is drawn from a study of neurological immune-mediated disorders. One entry per CDR3 protein results from TCRdb running MiXCR on the 5' RACE reads. The sample lists some 60,000 distinct CDR3 sequences, about 10% seen once, with approximately 12% in the top ten. Indicated time point: longitudinal time-point 2. The unsorted libraries were prepared from 2 million PBMCs (stored at -80 C). From germline, CDR1 is SGHVS and CDR2 FNYEAQ. The CDR3 is made up of 15 amino acids. Trimming took 1 base from V and 2 from J, leaving 10 bases between them.

The receptor's source is a man aged 25 to 40 in good health. The sequenced sample consisted of PBMCs. The J gene is TRBJ2-3, the V gene TRBV7-6; a weak D match, TRBD1 (5 bases). The chain's CDR3 is CASSLEAGYTDTQYF. The CDR3 DNA is TGTGCCAGCAGCTTAGAGGCAGGGTACACAGATACGCAGTATTTT.